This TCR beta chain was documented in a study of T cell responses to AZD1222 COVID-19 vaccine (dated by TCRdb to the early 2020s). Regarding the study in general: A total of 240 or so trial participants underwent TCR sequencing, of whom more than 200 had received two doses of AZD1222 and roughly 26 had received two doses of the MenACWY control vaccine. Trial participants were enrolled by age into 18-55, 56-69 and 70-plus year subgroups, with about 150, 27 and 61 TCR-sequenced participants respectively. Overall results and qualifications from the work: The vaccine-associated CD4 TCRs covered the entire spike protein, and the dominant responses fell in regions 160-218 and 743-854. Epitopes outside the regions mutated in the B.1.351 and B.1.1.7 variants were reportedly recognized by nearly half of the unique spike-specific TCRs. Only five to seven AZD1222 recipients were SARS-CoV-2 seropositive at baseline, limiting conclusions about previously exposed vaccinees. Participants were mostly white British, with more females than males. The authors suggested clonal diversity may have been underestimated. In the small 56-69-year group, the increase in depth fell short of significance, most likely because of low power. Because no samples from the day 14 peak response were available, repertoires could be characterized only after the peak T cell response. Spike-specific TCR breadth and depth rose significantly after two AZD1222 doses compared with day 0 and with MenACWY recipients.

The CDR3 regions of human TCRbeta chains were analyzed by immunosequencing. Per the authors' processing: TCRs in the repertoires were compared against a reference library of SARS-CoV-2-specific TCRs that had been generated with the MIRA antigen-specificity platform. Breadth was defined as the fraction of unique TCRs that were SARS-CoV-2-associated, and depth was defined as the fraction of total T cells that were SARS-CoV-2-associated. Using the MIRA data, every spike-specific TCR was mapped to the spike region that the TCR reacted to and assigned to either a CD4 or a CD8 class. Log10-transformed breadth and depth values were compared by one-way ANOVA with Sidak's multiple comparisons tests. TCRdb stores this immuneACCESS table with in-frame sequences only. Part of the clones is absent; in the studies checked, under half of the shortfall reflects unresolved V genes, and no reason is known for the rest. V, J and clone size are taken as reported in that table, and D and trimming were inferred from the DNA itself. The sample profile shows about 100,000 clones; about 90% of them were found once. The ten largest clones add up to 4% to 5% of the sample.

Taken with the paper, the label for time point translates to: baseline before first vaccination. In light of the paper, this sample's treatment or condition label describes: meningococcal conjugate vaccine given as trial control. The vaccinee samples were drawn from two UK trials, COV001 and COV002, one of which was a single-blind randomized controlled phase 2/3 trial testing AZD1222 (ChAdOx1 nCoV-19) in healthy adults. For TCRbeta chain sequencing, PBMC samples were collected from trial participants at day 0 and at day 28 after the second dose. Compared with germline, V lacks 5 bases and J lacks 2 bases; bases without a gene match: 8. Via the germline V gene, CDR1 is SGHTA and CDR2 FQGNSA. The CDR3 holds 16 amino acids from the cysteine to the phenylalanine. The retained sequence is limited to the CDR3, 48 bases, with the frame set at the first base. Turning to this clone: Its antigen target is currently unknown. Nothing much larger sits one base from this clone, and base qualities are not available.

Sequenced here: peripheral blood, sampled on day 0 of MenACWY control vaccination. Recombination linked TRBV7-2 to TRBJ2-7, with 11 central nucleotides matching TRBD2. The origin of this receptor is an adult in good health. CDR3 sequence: CASSLSGGASPYEQYF. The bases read TGTGCCAGCAGCCTTAGCGGGGGGGCCTCTCCCTACGAGCAGTACTTC.